This TCR beta chain was observed in a study of blood T cell repertoires in COVID-19. The repertoire was sequenced with immunoSEQ multiplex PCR; TCRdb's copy has only in-frame clones and lacks some. The sample records fewer than 200,000 clones, roughly 87% being singletons. This CDR3 contains 16 residues. The germline V gene encodes CDR1 LNHDA and CDR2 SQIVND (reference sequence). Trimming left V 3 bases short and J 4 bases short, with 13 bases between. The receptor was isolated from a woman aged 65 to 85 with acute or convalescent COVID-19. The gene calls are TRBV19 and TRBJ2-6, with no clear D. What was sequenced was peripheral blood. CDR3 in DNA: TGTGCCAGTAGTATTTATCCGGGTATGGGGGCCAACGTCCTGACTTTC. Translating gives CASSIYPGMGANVLTF.